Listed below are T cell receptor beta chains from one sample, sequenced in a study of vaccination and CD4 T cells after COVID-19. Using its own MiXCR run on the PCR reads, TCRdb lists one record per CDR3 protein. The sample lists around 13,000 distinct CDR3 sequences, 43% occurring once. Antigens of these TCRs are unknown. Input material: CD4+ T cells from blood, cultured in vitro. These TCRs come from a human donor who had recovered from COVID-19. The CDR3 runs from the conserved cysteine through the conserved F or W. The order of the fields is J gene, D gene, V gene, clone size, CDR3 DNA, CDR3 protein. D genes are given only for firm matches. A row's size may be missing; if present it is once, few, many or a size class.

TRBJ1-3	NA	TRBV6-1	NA	TGTGCCAGCAGTGAGGGGAGCTCTGGAAACACCATATATTTT	CASSEGSSGNTIYF
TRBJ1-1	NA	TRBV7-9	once	TGTGCCAGCGGATATGGGACGGTGAACACTGAAGCTTTCTTT	CASGYGTVNTEAFF
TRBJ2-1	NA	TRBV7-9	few	TGTGCCAGCAGCTTAAGCTTTGCAGAGCAGTTCTTC	CASSLSFAEQFF
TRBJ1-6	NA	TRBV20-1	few	TGCAGTGCTAGGAGTCTCTCCCGTAATTCACCCCTCCACTTT	CSARSLSRNSPLHF
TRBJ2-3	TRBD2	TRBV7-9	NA	TGTGCCAGCAGCCCGACGACGCGACTAGCGGACGTCACAGATACGCAGTATTTT	CASSPTTRLADVTDTQYF
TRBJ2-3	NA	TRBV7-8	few	TGTGCCAGCAGCTTAGGCGGGACCAATACGCAGTATTTT	CASSLGGTNTQYF
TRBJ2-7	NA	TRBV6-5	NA	TGTGCCAGCAGTTACACGTATTTCGGGTACGAGCAGTACTTC	CASSYTYFGYEQYF
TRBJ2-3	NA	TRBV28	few	TGTGCCAGCAGTTTATATCTGTCGGTAGCCTCCCGGCCGGGTCGCACAGATACGCAGTATTTT	CASSLYLSVASRPGRTDTQYF
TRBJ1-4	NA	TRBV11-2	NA	TGTGCCAGCAGCCTCATGCCCTACACTAATGAAAAACTGTTTTTT	CASSLMPYTNEKLFF
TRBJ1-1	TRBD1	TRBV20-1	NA	TGCAGTGCTAGACAGGGGGGGCCTGAAGCTTTCTTT	CSARQGGPEAFF
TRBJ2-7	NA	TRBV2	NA	TGTGCCAGCACTAAAATGACGGAAAACTACGAGCAGTACTTC	CASTKMTENYEQYF
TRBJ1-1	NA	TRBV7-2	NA	TGTGCCAGCAGCTTAGTGACGACAGGTAACACTGAAGCTTTCTTT	CASSLVTTGNTEAFF
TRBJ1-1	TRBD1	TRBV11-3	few	TGTGCCAGCAGCTTAGCACCACTGACAGGGGGGAACACTGAAGCTTTCTTT	CASSLAPLTGGNTEAFF
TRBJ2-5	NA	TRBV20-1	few	TGCAGTGCTAGAGTTAGCAGGGCCCAAGAGACCCAGTACTTC	CSARVSRAQETQYF
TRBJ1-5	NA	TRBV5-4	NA	TGTGCCAGCAGCTTGGGGCAGGGCCAGCCCCAGCATTTT	CASSLGQGQPQHF
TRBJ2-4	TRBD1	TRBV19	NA	TGTGCCAGCGGACAGGGGGCCTCCGCCAAAAACATTCAGTACTTC	CASGQGASAKNIQYF
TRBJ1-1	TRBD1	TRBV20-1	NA	TGCAGTGCTACCAACAGGGGTGAAACTGAAGCTTTCTTT	CSATNRGETEAFF
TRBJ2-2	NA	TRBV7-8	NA	TGTGCCAGCAGCCTTATGGATAAGTCCGGGGAGCTGTTTTTT	CASSLMDKSGELFF
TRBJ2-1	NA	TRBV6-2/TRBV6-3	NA	TGTGCCAGCAGTTACTCGGGGGCGTTGTTCTTC	CASSYSGALFF
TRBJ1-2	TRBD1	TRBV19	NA	TGTGCCAGTAGTATAGTGAGGGGGACAGTGAAGGGGGCTCATGGCTACACCTTC	CASSIVRGTVKGAHGYTF
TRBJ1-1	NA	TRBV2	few	TGTGCCAGCAGTGAACCGGGGGTCACTGAAGCTTTCTTT	CASSEPGVTEAFF
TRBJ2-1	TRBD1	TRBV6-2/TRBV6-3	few	TGTGCCAGCAGTTACTCGAGGGGGCCCCTATTAACCTACAATGAGCAGTTCTTC	CASSYSRGPLLTYNEQFF
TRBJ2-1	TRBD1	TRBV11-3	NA	TGTGCCAGCAGCTTAGACAGGGGGAACTACAATGAGCAGTTCTTC	CASSLDRGNYNEQFF
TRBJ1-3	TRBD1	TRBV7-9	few	TGTGCCAGCAGCCCCGGGGACAGGTCGAAATCTGGAAACACCATATATTTT	CASSPGDRSKSGNTIYF
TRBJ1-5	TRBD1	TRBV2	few	TGTGCCAGCAGCGAAGACAGGGCGGATCAGCCCCAGCATTTT	CASSEDRADQPQHF
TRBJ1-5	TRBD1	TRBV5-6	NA	TGTGCCAGCAGCTTACAGGGGGTAGGCAATCAGCCCCAGCATTTT	CASSLQGVGNQPQHF
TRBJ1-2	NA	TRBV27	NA	TGTGCCAGCAGTTTATCCTCAGGGGTTGGCTACACCTTC	CASSLSSGVGYTF
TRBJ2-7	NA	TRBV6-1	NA	TGTGCCAGCAGTGACCCGACGGTATCCTACGAGCAGTACTTC	CASSDPTVSYEQYF
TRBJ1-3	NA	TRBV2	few	TGTGCCAGCAGGCTGGGGGGCCAGGGTGTCTCTGGAAACACCATATATTTT	CASRLGGQGVSGNTIYF
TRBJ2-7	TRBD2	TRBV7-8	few	TGTGCCAGCACCGACCTGAGCGGGGGATACGAGCAGTACTTC	CASTDLSGGYEQYF
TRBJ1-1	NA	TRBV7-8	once	TGTGCCAGCAGCTTAGCGCTCGGAGGCACTGAAGCTTTCTTT	CASSLALGGTEAFF
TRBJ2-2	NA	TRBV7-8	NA	TGTGCCAGCAGCTTAAGGGGTCTGGCCACCGGGGAGCTGTTTTTT	CASSLRGLATGELFF
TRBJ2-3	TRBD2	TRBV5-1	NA	TGCGCCAGCAGCTCGGGATCTCGGGGGGCAGATACGCAGTATTTT	CASSSGSRGADTQYF
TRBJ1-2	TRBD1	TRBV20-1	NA	TGCAGTGCTACCCCGGGACAGGATTATGGCTACACCTTC	CSATPGQDYGYTF
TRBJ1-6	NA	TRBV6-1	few	TGTGCCAGCAGCCGCGAATATAATTCACCCCTCCACTTT	CASSREYNSPLHF
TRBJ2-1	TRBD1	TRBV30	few	TGTGCCTGGAGCCGGGACAGGGGTGGCAATGAGCAGTTCTTC	CAWSRDRGGNEQFF
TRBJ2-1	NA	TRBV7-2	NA	TGTGCCAGCAGCCCCACTATCAGGAATGAGCAGTTCTTC	CASSPTIRNEQFF
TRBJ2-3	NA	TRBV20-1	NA	TGCAGTGCTAGCGGCACAGATACGCAGTATTTT	CSASGTDTQYF
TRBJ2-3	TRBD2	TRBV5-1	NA	TGCGCCAGCAGCTTCCGAGCGGGGGGGAACACAGATACGCAGTATTTT	CASSFRAGGNTDTQYF
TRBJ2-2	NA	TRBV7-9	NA	TGTGCCAGCAGCGACACCCTGCGGGACGTGAACACCGGGGAGCTGTTTTTT	CASSDTLRDVNTGELFF
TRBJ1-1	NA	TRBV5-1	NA	TGCGCCAGCAGCTTGGTCACTATGAACACTGAAGCTTTCTTT	CASSLVTMNTEAFF